This TCR beta chain was sequenced for a study of response to subunit inactivated influenza vaccine. Whole-study findings and limits: The authors offered the suggestion that each seasonal influenza vaccination recruits few new T cells.

V lost 1 base and J lost 9; bases outside the gene matches: 4. Germline assignment: CDR1 LGHNA and CDR2 YNFKEQ. This CDR3 contains 15 residues. Only a few counts were recorded for this clonotype. Its target is not known. TCRdb re-called the RT-PCR reads with MiXCR, one entry per CDR3 protein. The sample has around 570,000 distinct CDR3 sequences, 6.5% to 8% seen once; the top ten hold 13%. This TCR was sampled from a man between 45 and 75 years old who received an inactivated influenza vaccine. Specimen: PBMCs from blood, collected roughly 24 months after vaccination. The gene calls are TRBV4-2 and TRBJ1-6; 9 bases line up with TRBD1. Here the CDR3 reads CASSQVGQGFSPLHF. CDR3 bases: TGTGCCAGCAGCCAAGTGGGACAGGGTTTTTCACCCCTCCACTTT.